What follows are 17 T cell receptor beta chains derived from one specimen sequenced in a study of identical twins (dated by TCRdb to the mid-2010s). Libraries came from 5' RACE. Sequenced on an Illumina HiSeq 2000. TCRdb trimmed the raw reads at Q25, called clones with MiXCR and kept productive beta chains. CDR3 protein sequences are deduplicated, and each keeps its most common genes and DNA. This sample is represented by approximately 220,000 distinct CDR3 sequences; 7.5% of them were singletons. Clones ranked in the top ten supply about 2% of the sample. These sequences were also reported in another study, on yellow fever vaccine responses in identical twins.

The sequenced material came from memory (CD45RO+) T cells sorted from blood. The cell subset or site tag for this specimen amounts to: CD45RO+ enriched T cells. All receptors derive from a woman aged 18-29 years in good health.

The chain joins TRBV28 to TRBJ2-7; 12 bases match TRBD2. The V and J ends lost 2 bases and 9 bases, in that order; junction bases with no gene match: 8. The CDR3 spans 15 residues. In germline, CDR1 is MDHEN, CDR2 SYDVKM. CDR3 DNA sequence: TGTGCCAGCAGTTTAGCTAGCGGGAGGGCCCGCGGGCAGTACTTC. It is translated as CASSLASGRARGQYF. The variable domain in full, completed from reference TRBV28 and TRBJ2-7, reads DVKVTQSSRYLVKRTGEKVFLECVQDMDHENMFWYRQDPGLGLRLIYFSYDVKMKEKGDIPEGYSVSREKKERFSLILESASTNQTSMYLCASSLASGRARGQYFGPGTRLTVT.

The rearrangement uses TRBV11-2 and TRBJ2-7, with a tentative D call TRBD2 (5 bases). This CDR3 region has 17 residues. Germline lookup yields CDR1 SGHAT and CDR2 FQNNGV. Trimming pared 5 bases from V and 0 bases from J, leaving 20 bases between. Written as DNA, the CDR3 is TGTGCCAGCAGCCCCTGGTTAGGACTGACGAGCTCCTACGAGCAGTACTTC. As protein: CASSPWLGLTSSYEQYF.

This clonotype was recorded at least ten times. For the CDR3, the DNA is TGTGCCAGCAGTTTTCGCAACAACTATGGCTACACCTTC. It is translated as CASSFRNNYGYTF. This chain connects TRBV12-3 or TRBV12-4 to TRBJ1-2; D unclear. V was shortened by 3 bases and J by 2 bases, with 7 bases between the two germline ends. The CDR3 runs to 13 residues.

This clonotype was counted a few times. The J gene is TRBJ2-1, the V gene TRBV7-9; the match to TRBD2 covers 7 bases. J was trimmed by 8 bases and V by 3 bases; bases with no gene match: 7. Germline V CDR1 and CDR2: SEHNR, FQNEAQ (reference sequence). The CDR3 length is 14 residues. The CDR3 spells CASSFMTGGYEQFF. CDR3 nucleotides: TGTGCCAGCAGCTTTATGACCGGGGGGTATGAGCAGTTCTTC. The whole variable domain, filled in from reference TRBV7-9 and TRBJ2-1, reads DTGVSQNPRHKITKRGQNVTFRCDPISEHNRLYWYRQTLGQGPEFLTYFQNEAQLEKSRLLSDRFSAERPKGSFSTLEIQRTEQGDSAMYLCASSFMTGGYEQFFGPGTRLTVL.

This clonotype was picked up many times. This chain joins TRBV7-6 and TRBJ1-3; D may be TRBD1 (5 bases). The CDR3 runs 14 residues. The germline gives CDR1 SGHVS, CDR2 FNYEAQ. V was shortened by 5 bases and J by 1 base, with 9 bases between the two germline ends. CDR3 amino acids: CASSRDFSGNTIYF. The CDR3 DNA sequence: TGTGCCAGCAGCCGGGACTTTTCTGGAAACACCATATATTTT.

The rearrangement links TRBV12-3 or TRBV12-4 to TRBJ2-5; 8 positions agree with TRBD1. V lost 4 bases and J lost 1; bases outside the gene matches: 8. This CDR3 comprises 16 residues. The CDR3 nucleotides read TGTGCCAGCAGTTGGACAGGGTCGGGAGTCCAAGAGACCCAGTACTTC. Protein: CASSWTGSGVQETQYF.

The genes are TRBV27 and TRBJ2-5, with 7 bases fitting TRBD1. This CDR3 spans 15 amino acids. From germline, CDR1 is MNHEY and CDR2 SMNVEV (reference sequence). Trimming removed 4 bases from V and 5 bases from J; junction bases left unmatched: 10. Here the CDR3 reads CASSYTGTVLETQYF. CDR3 sequence (DNA): TGTGCCAGCAGTTATACCGGGACAGTGCTGGAGACCCAGTACTTC.

Many counts were recorded for this clonotype. The rearrangement links TRBV5-6 to TRBJ1-5; D is unclear. V was cut by 2 bases and J by 4 bases, with 13 bases left in between. In germline, CDR1 is SGHDT, CDR2 YYEEEE. The CDR3 is made up of 15 amino acids. CDR3 residues: CASSFRAASNQPQHF. DNA of the CDR3: TGTGCCAGCAGCTTTAGGGCGGCTTCTAATCAGCCCCAGCATTTT.

This clonotype showed up just a few times. The chain combines TRBV29-1 with TRBJ1-2, with 9 bases aligning to TRBD1. Germline CDR1 is SQVTM and CDR2 is ANQGSEA. Losses at the gene ends were 8 bases for V and 8 bases for J; bases not matched to a gene: 9. This CDR3 comprises 12 residues. The DNA of the CDR3 is TGCAGCTTCCCAGACAGGGGGAACGGCTACACCTTC. Translated, it gives CSFPDRGNGYTF.

This clonotype was seen ten or more times. This sequence joins TRBV27 and TRBJ2-1; the D gene could be TRBD1 or TRBD2 (5 bases each). Germline assignment: CDR1 MNHEY and CDR2 SMNVEV (reference sequence). V lost 1 base and J 10 bases, leaving 14 bases between the germline ends. This CDR3 has 14 amino acids. This CDR3 reads CASSLYGTIDEQFF. The CDR3 bases are TGTGCCAGCAGTTTATATGGGACCATAGACGAGCAGTTCTTC.

This clonotype has ten or more counts. V usage is TRBV28 and J usage is TRBJ2-7; D is undetermined. Trimming cost V 4 bases and J 3 bases, with 10 bases left between them. The germline V gene has CDR1 MDHEN and CDR2 SYDVKM. The CDR3 totals 13 residues. CDR3 loop: CASSSPVIYEQYF. DNA for the CDR3: TGTGCCAGCAGTTCACCAGTGATCTACGAGCAGTACTTC.

This clonotype was observed many times. The genes are TRBV5-1 and TRBJ2-7; D is tentatively TRBD1 or TRBD2 (6 bases each). CDR1 and CDR2 (germline): SGHRS, YFSETQ. V was trimmed by 4 bases and J by 2 bases, leaving 19 bases between them. CDR3 size: 16 residues. The CDR3 here is CASSPAGKQGPYEQYF. CDR3 DNA: TGCGCCAGCAGCCCTGCGGGAAAACAGGGTCCCTACGAGCAGTACTTC. The variable domain in full, completed from reference TRBV5-1 and TRBJ2-7, reads KAGVTQTPRYLIKTRGQQVTLSCSPISGHRSVSWYQQTPGQGLQFLFEYFSETQRNKGNFPGRFSGRQFSNSRSEMNVSTLELGDSALYLCASSPAGKQGPYEQYFGPGTRLTVT.

The sample holds many counts of this clonotype. The chain has TRBV20-1 and TRBJ1-3; D ambiguous. The germline gives CDR1 DFQATT, CDR2 SNEGSKA (reference sequence). V lost 5 bases, J lost 4 bases, and 21 bases lay in between. The CDR3 has 16 residues. Here the CDR3 DNA reads TGCAGTGCTCGACTTAAAGAGACTGCCCGAGGAAACACCATATATTTT. Translating gives CSARLKETARGNTIYF.

The sample holds a few counts of this clonotype. This chain joins TRBV28 and TRBJ2-4; 9 bases match TRBD1. V lost 3 bases, J lost 2 bases, and 2 bases stayed unmatched. There are 15 residues in the CDR3. Germline V gene sequence: CDR1 MDHEN, CDR2 SYDVKM. CDR3 nucleotides: TGTGCCAGCAGTTTCGGGACAGGGACCAAAAACATTCAGTACTTC. This encodes CASSFGTGTKNIQYF.

This clonotype occurred many times. CDR3 region: CASSLGIIGTGKKNIQYF. In nucleotides, the CDR3 is TGTGCCAGCAGCTTGGGAATAATCGGGACAGGGAAAAAAAACATTCAGTACTTC. This chain joins TRBV5-6 and TRBJ2-4; TRBD1 matches 9 bases. V was clipped by 0 bases and J by 4 bases; unmatched bases: 11. The CDR3 runs 18 residues. In germline, CDR1 is SGHDT, CDR2 YYEEEE.

The genes are TRBV29-1 and TRBJ1-1; TRBD1 aligns across 7 bases. CDR1 and CDR2 from the germline V gene are SQVTM and ANQGSEA. Trimming at V came to 4 bases and at J to 6 bases, leaving 11 bases not matched to a gene. The CDR3 covers 14 residues. The CDR3 sequence: CSVVRQGWGAEAFF. The CDR3 nucleotides are TGCAGCGTTGTCCGACAGGGCTGGGGAGCTGAAGCTTTCTTT. The variable domain in full, completed from reference TRBV29-1 and TRBJ1-1, reads SAVISQKPSRDICQRGTSLTIQCQVDSQVTMMFWYRQQPGQSLTLIATANQGSEATYESGFVIDKFPISRPNLTFSTLTVSNMSPEDSSIYLCSVVRQGWGAEAFFGQGTRLTVV.

This clonotype has ten or more counts. V is TRBV9 and J is TRBJ2-3, with TRBD1 identical over 7 bases. V lost 3 bases and J lost 6; bases outside the gene matches: 7. The CDR3 is 14 amino acids. Germline loops: CDR1 SGDLS, CDR2 YYNGEE. DNA for the CDR3: TGTGCCAGCAGCGCCGACAGGGAGCGGGATACGCAGTATTTT. Its protein product is CASSADRERDTQYF.